This note documents a single TCR beta chain sequence. This specimen belongs to a study of blood T cell repertoires in COVID-19. Method: immunoSEQ multiplex PCR; TCRdb's copy keeps in-frame clones and lacks some. Of 250,000 to 300,000 clones in the sample, around 90% are singletons; the top ten hold 2% to 2.5%. The sequenced material came from peripheral blood. The clonotype was recovered from a man aged 45-60 years with acute or convalescent COVID-19.

The CDR3 nucleotides are TGTGCCAGACTAACTTCGGGGGGTCGTGGCTACACCTTC. It specifies CARLTSGGRGYTF. The rearrangement uses TRBV2 and TRBJ1-2; a possible D gene is TRBD1 (5 bases). Looked up from germline, CDR1 is SNHLY and CDR2 is FYNNEI. V lost 9 bases and J 7 bases, leaving 18 bases between the germline ends. The CDR3 spans 13 residues.